Sequencing of this TCR beta chain was carried out in a study of blood T cell repertoires in COVID-19 (dated by TCRdb to about 2020). About the study as a whole: Collaborator samples came from the United States, Italy and Spain and covered acute and convalescent phases of COVID-19. The sample metadata nearly always contained a de-identified subject ID, COVID-19 status, age in years and sex. The material from the prospective study consisted of cDNA or gDNA derived from T cells, B-cell-depleted T cells, or PBMCs. Where available, HLA class I and class II types were obtained from metadata supplied by the sample provider rather than from assay-based typing. The repertoires were released in a freely available public database meant as a resource for research on the immune response to SARS-CoV-2. The samples were drawn from the first 160 participants of the ongoing ImmuneRACE study and from about 1,200 subjects provided by 6 global collaborators. Deeply sampled blood TCRbeta repertoires from subjects exposed to, actively infected with, or recovered from COVID-19 were included in the dataset.

This clone appeared a few times. It has no known antigen specificity. No much larger clone is present one base from it, and per-base qualities are unavailable. In the prospective study, participants were about 18 to 90 years old, resided in 24 geographic areas of the United States, and were enrolled through a virtual design. To assign participants to cohorts, the prospective study relied on clinical history that participants themselves reported in a screening survey and a study questionnaire. ImmuneRACE Cohort 3 recovered participants were defined by two consecutive negative NP/OP PCR tests, healthcare professional clearance, or symptom resolution. Mobile phlebotomists in the prospective study collected whole blood, serum and a nasopharyngeal or oropharyngeal swab from every participant. Prospective study participants could optionally give additional blood draws and questionnaires over an approximately 2-month period. Before DNA extraction, blood samples from the prospective study were shipped at room temperature or frozen.

TCRbeta CDR3 regions were amplified from genomic DNA by means of the immunoSEQ Assay, a bias-controlled multiplex PCR. The paper's data handling went like this. The number of nucleated cells in each sample was estimated from the amplification of reference gene primers within the assay. To quantify the absolute abundance of each unique TCRbeta CDR3 rearrangement, sequence reads were collapsed and filtered. For each sample, productive Simpson clonality was calculated by taking the square root of Simpson's diversity index across productive rearrangements. TCRdb took this table from immuneACCESS and kept in-frame rearrangements with V and J called. Such tables lack part of the clones; where checked against another copy, unresolved V genes explain under half of the gap, and the rest is unexplained. That table gives V, J and clone size, and the DNA gave D and trimming. A total of 180,000 or so clones appear in this sample, about 79% of them only once. 13% to 15% of the sample is held by the ten biggest clonotypes.

What the authors observed across the whole study: The amount of clinical and demographic metadata varied by source and participant and was provided uncurated.

This receptor was identified in a man in his fifties who had recovered from COVID-19. The specimen sequenced was PBMCs or T cells enriched from blood (not recorded which).

The DNA sequence follows: TGTGCCAGCAGTTTAATGGTCGGGTCTGGAAACACCATATATTTT. Its protein reads: CASSLMVGSGNTIYF. Recombination connected TRBV28 to TRBJ1-3; too little of a D gene remains to name it. The cysteine opens and the phenylalanine closes a CDR3 of 15 amino acids. Kept here is only the CDR3 DNA, which spans 45 bases and is read in frame from base 1. The germline V gene encodes CDR1 MDHEN and CDR2 SYDVKM. V lost 2 bases and J lost 1 base; the stretch between them is 9 bases long. The CDR3, completed at both ends by the reference TRBV28 and TRBJ1-3 genes, gives the full variable domain DVKVTQSSRYLVKRTGEKVFLECVQDMDHENMFWYRQDPGLGLRLIYFSYDVKMKEKGDIPEGYSVSREKKERFSLILESASTNQTSMYLCASSLMVGSGNTIYFGEGSWLTVV.